One sample yielded the 8 T cell receptor beta chains listed below, sequenced in a study of OX40 agonist ivuxolimab in advanced cancers. TCRdb keeps only in-frame clones here, not all; method: immunoSEQ multiplex PCR. Here the sample spans nearly 60,000 clones, around nine tenths being singletons. The material sequenced was CD4+ or CD8+ T cells sorted from blood, taken in a trial of the OX40 agonist ivuxolimab. Receptors were obtained from an adult with an advanced solid tumor such as melanoma, head and neck, liver or kidney cancer.

The V call is TRBV5-1, the J call TRBJ1-2; 10 bases map to TRBD1. The junction had 8 bases not matched to a gene; V was cut back by 3 bases and J by 3 bases. Germline V gene lookup returns CDR1 SGHRS and CDR2 YFSETQ. The length of the CDR3 is 16 residues. CDR3 nucleotide sequence: TGCGCCAGCAGCTCCAGACAGGGGGCCTTCGACTATGGCTACACCTTC. This codes for CASSSRQGAFDYGYTF.

The chain is built from TRBV28 and TRBJ1-3; D uncertain. V was cut by 2 bases and J by 7 bases, with 9 bases left in between. This CDR3 is built from 13 residues. Germline CDR1 MDHEN, CDR2 SYDVKM. The CDR3 sequence: CASSLDRSNTIYF. The CDR3 DNA follows: TGTGCCAGCAGTTTAGACCGGAGTAACACCATATATTTT.

The chain couples TRBV11-3 to TRBJ1-1; D is unresolved. V gave up 3 bases and J gave up 0 bases, with 5 bases separating them. Germline-derived CDR1 and CDR2 are SGHNT and YENEEA. CDR3 length: 13 residues. The CDR3 reads CASSFTMNTEAFF. In DNA, the CDR3 is TGTGCCAGCAGCTTTACCATGAACACTGAAGCTTTCTTT.

The sample holds one count of this clone. The chain is built from TRBV7-9 and TRBJ2-3; 15 bases agree with TRBD2. J lost 5 bases, V lost 5 bases, and 5 bases had no gene match. The CDR3 has 16 residues. Germline CDR1 is SEHNR and CDR2 is FQNEAQ (reference sequence). CDR3 coding DNA: TGTGCCAGCAGCCTCCGGACTAGCGGGAGGGAAGATACGCAGTATTTT. Its protein is CASSLRTSGREDTQYF.

This chain joins TRBV28 and TRBJ1-3; 7 bases line up with TRBD1. CDR1 is MDHEN and CDR2 is SYDVKM in the germline V gene. The CDR3 contains 18 residues. The J segment lost 0 bases and the V segment lost 2 bases, leaving 10 bases of the junction unmatched. CDR3 in amino acids: CASSLGMGQSSSGNTIYF. The DNA of the CDR3 is TGTGCCAGCAGTTTAGGAATGGGACAGTCGAGCTCTGGAAACACCATATATTTT. The full variable domain, rest sourced from reference TRBV28 and TRBJ1-3, is DVKVTQSSRYLVKRTGEKVFLECVQDMDHENMFWYRQDPGLGLRLIYFSYDVKMKEKGDIPEGYSVSREKKERFSLILESASTNQTSMYLCASSLGMGQSSSGNTIYFGEGSWLTVV.

The chain recombines TRBV28 with TRBJ1-2; D not resolved. In germline, CDR1 is MDHEN, CDR2 SYDVKM. The CDR3 loop spans 11 amino acids. The germline V and J ends were trimmed by 5 bases and 1 base, with 2 bases remaining between them. CDR3 region: CASSSNYGYTF. The CDR3 bases are TGTGCCAGCAGTAGTAACTATGGCTACACCTTC.

The rearrangement joins TRBV6-5 to TRBJ1-1; 11 bases match TRBD1. This CDR3 contains 14 residues. Germline CDR1 is MNHEY and CDR2 is SVGAGI. Germline trimming cut 6 bases from V and 4 bases from J; bases unmatched to any gene: 4. CDR3 bases: TGTGCCAGCAGCGGACAGGGGGCATTCACTGAAGCTTTCTTT. This translates into CASSGQGAFTEAFF.

This chain links TRBV7-6 with TRBJ2-5; the match to TRBD2 covers 14 bases. Germline values: CDR1 SGHVS, CDR2 FNYEAQ. With V trimmed by 7 bases and J by 4 bases, 5 bases remained unmatched. CDR3 length equals 15 residues. The DNA for the CDR3 is TGTGCCAGCAAATCCGGACTAGCGGGAGGAGAGACCCAGTACTTC. Its translation is CASKSGLAGGETQYF.